The clone carrying this T cell receptor (beta chain) was detected once. Its target is not known. The junction had 4 bases not matched to a gene; V was cut back by 4 bases and J by 3 bases. There are 15 residues in the CDR3. Germline lookup yields CDR1 LNHDA and CDR2 SQIVND (reference sequence). These data come from a study of cytomegalovirus exposure and HLA in healthy donors. General study results and limits: Subsequent analysis found a tendency for first-cohort TCR clusters to co-occur within the 120 or so validation repertoires. In vitro assays verified that three CMV-associated chains recognized CMV antigens specifically.

Profiling relied on immunoSEQ multiplex PCR, and the TCRdb table lists in-frame clones only, not all of them. The sample yields over 200,000 clones, around 88% seen once. This receptor was identified in a woman younger than 35 in good health and CMV-seronegative. The V gene is TRBV19, the J gene TRBJ2-1; 9 nucleotides agree with TRBD2. Sequencing was carried out using PBMCs. CDR3 residues: CASSRSSGIYNEQFF. In DNA, the CDR3 is TGTGCCAGTAGTAGGTCTAGCGGGATCTACAATGAGCAGTTCTTC.